The 27 T cell receptor beta chains in this list originate from one sample, sequenced in a study of naive CD8 T cells in extremely preterm neonates. Without labor or membrane rupture, elective cesareans at roughly 35-42 weeks supplied term cord blood. The protocol was immunoSEQ multiplex PCR, while the TCRdb copy is restricted to in-frame clones and leaves out a portion. The data hold 4,000 to 5,000 clones, with approximately 97% observed a single time. The specimen was naive CD8+ T cells from cord blood. The receptors here all came from a newborn in good health.

The chain is built from TRBV19 and TRBJ2-3; unclear D gene. This CDR3 has 13 amino acids. With 8 bases removed from V and 0 bases from J, the gap between germline ends came to 9 bases. From germline, CDR1 is LNHDA and CDR2 SQIVND (reference sequence). CDR3 sequence (DNA): TGTGCCAGTCGTGTTATTAGCACAGATACGCAGTATTTT. This sequence encodes CASRVISTDTQYF.

This clone was detected once. The chain links TRBV5-4 to TRBJ2-1; the match to TRBD1 covers 9 bases. This CDR3 region has 15 residues. Germline V gene sequence: CDR1 SGHNT, CDR2 YYREEE (reference sequence). Trimming at V came to 4 bases and at J to 3 bases, leaving 5 bases not matched to a gene. The DNA for the CDR3 is TGTGCCAGCAGCCATAGACAGGGGGTCTACAATGAGCAGTTCTTC. Protein product: CASSHRQGVYNEQFF.

The V and J genes are TRBV11-2 and TRBJ2-3; 10 nucleotides align to TRBD1. This CDR3 contains 14 residues. Unmatched junction bases numbered 4, after V lost 4 bases and J lost 6 bases. CDR1 is SGHAT, CDR2 FQNNGV, per germline. CDR3 coding DNA: TGTGCCAGCAGCTGGGACAGGGGAGCGGATACGCAGTATTTT. Its translation is CASSWDRGADTQYF.

V gene TRBV7-9 combines with J gene TRBJ1-5, with D unclear. The germline gives CDR1 SEHNR, CDR2 FQNEAQ (reference sequence). Trimming stripped 4 bases from V and 5 bases from J, with 6 bases between. The CDR3 extends over 12 amino acids. This chain's CDR3 is CASSSGDQPQHF. DNA of the CDR3: TGTGCCAGCAGCTCCGGTGATCAGCCCCAGCATTTT.

J is TRBJ1-3 and V is TRBV15; tentatively, D is TRBD1 (5 bases). CDR1 is LNHNV and CDR2 is YYDKDF in the germline V gene (reference sequence). V gave up 0 bases and J gave up 1 base, with 10 bases separating them. This CDR3 is 16 amino acids long. CDR3 sequence (DNA): TGTGCCACCAGCAGAGATGAGCCAGGGTCTGGAAACACCATATATTTT. It is translated as CATSRDEPGSGNTIYF.

The gene calls are TRBV27 and TRBJ1-1; D uncertain. The length of the CDR3 is 15 residues. Germline CDR1 MNHEY, CDR2 SMNVEV (reference sequence). V dropped 2 bases and J dropped 0 bases, with 10 bases sitting between them. As DNA, the CDR3 is TGTGCCAGCAGTTTAAAGGCAGGATTGAACACTGAAGCTTTCTTT. This translates into CASSLKAGLNTEAFF.

This chain connects TRBV19 to TRBJ2-1, with 8 bases that match TRBD1. V lost 5 bases to trimming and J lost 8 bases; unmatched junction nucleotides: 8. This CDR3 is 14 amino acids long. Germline-derived CDR1 and CDR2 are LNHDA and SQIVND (reference sequence). The CDR3 nucleotides are TGTGCCAGTAGTTGGGAAGCAGGGGGCTATGAGCAGTTCTTC. Translating gives CASSWEAGGYEQFF.

This chain connects TRBV6-1 to TRBJ1-2, with D perhaps matching TRBD1 (6 bases). V lost 2 bases, J lost 4 bases, and 11 bases lay in between. The CDR3 has 14 residues. The germline gives CDR1 MNHNS, CDR2 SASEGT. CDR3: CASSEFGGVYGYTF. In DNA form, the CDR3 reads TGTGCCAGCAGTGAATTTGGGGGCGTCTATGGCTACACCTTC.

The genes are TRBV9 and TRBJ1-2; 11 bases match TRBD1. The J segment lost 2 bases and the V segment lost 4 bases, leaving 4 bases of the junction unmatched. The CDR3 runs 15 residues. Germline V gene data show CDR1 as SGDLS and CDR2 as YYNGEE. CDR3 sequence reads: CASSSGQGANYGYTF. DNA for the CDR3: TGTGCCAGCAGCTCTGGACAGGGGGCGAACTATGGCTACACCTTC. The complete variable domain, with remaining parts taken from reference TRBV9 and TRBJ1-2, reads DSGVTQTPKHLITATGQRVTLRCSPRSGDLSVYWYQQSLDQGLQFLIQYYNGEERAKGNILERFSAQQFPDLHSELNLSSLELGDSALYFCASSSGQGANYGYTFGSGTRLTVV.

The V gene is TRBV30, the J gene TRBJ1-2, with D perhaps TRBD1 (6 bases). The CDR3 is made up of 13 amino acids. Trimming removed 8 bases from V and 8 bases from J, with 21 bases in between. CDR1 and CDR2 from the germline V gene are GTSNPN and SVGIG (reference sequence). The CDR3 DNA reads TGTGCCGGAACCCTCGGGGGGCTGAGGGGCTACACCTTC. Protein product: CAGTLGGLRGYTF.

This clone was seen a single time. The chain couples TRBV9 to TRBJ1-1; D uncertain. CDR3 length: 16 amino acids. The V and J ends lost 4 bases and 4 bases respectively, with 20 bases between them. The germline CDR1 and CDR2 sequences are SGDLS and YYNGEE. In DNA, the CDR3 is TGTGCCAGCAGCCCCGGAGGAGGGATCGATGGCACTGAAGCTTTCTTT. Its protein is CASSPGGGIDGTEAFF.

The V and J genes are TRBV10-3 and TRBJ2-3; 8 bases line up with TRBD2. The V gene end was trimmed by 6 bases and the J gene end by 0 bases; junction bases not matched to a gene: 5. The V gene's germline CDR1 is ENHRY and CDR2 SYGVKD. The CDR3 sequence is 15 residues long. CDR3 DNA sequence: TGTGCCATCAGAGGGACTAGTTCTAGCACAGATACGCAGTATTTT. Its translation is CAIRGTSSSTDTQYF.

The rearrangement links TRBV13 to TRBJ2-1; TRBD2 matches at 12 bases. CDR1 is PRHDT, CDR2 FYEKMQ, per germline (reference sequence). The J segment lost 6 bases and the V segment lost 4 bases, leaving 4 bases of the junction unmatched. This CDR3 is built from 15 residues. The CDR3, as DNA: TGTGCCAGCAGCTCTAGCGGGGGGGCTGGCAATGAGCAGTTCTTC. This encodes CASSSSGGAGNEQFF. The variable domain in full, completed from reference TRBV13 and TRBJ2-1, reads AAGVIQSPRHLIKEKRETATLKCYPIPRHDTVYWYQQGPGQDPQFLISFYEKMQSDKGSIPDRFSAQQFSDYHSELNMSSLELGDSALYFCASSSSGGAGNEQFFGPGTRLTVL.

J is TRBJ2-1 and V is TRBV10-2; 11 nucleotides agree with TRBD2. Losses at the gene ends were 4 bases for V and 6 bases for J; bases not matched to a gene: 2. CDR1 is WSHSY, CDR2 SAAADI, per germline. CDR3 length: 14 residues. The CDR3 loop reads CASSVLAGGNEQFF. CDR3 coding DNA: TGCGCCAGCAGTGTCCTAGCGGGGGGCAATGAGCAGTTCTTC.

The CDR3 loop reads CASSPREGEDEKLFF. CDR3 bases: TGCGCCAGCAGCCCGAGGGAGGGCGAAGATGAAAAACTGTTTTTT. The V call is TRBV5-1, the J call TRBJ1-4; no reliable D call. CDR3 length: 15 amino acids. Looked up from germline, CDR1 is SGHRS and CDR2 is YFSETQ. The V gene lost 4 bases and the J gene lost 6 bases, with 16 bases spanning the gap.

The DNA of the CDR3 is TGTGCCAGCAGTTTGATAACAGGGGATTACACTGAAGCTTTCTTT. This codes for CASSLITGDYTEAFF. This chain uses TRBV27 with TRBJ1-1; TRBD1 matches 7 bases. This CDR3 spans 15 amino acids. Trimming cost V 3 bases and J 3 bases; bases outside gene matches: 7. The germline gives CDR1 MNHEY, CDR2 SMNVEV (reference sequence).

The chain recombines TRBV30 with TRBJ1-1, with D perhaps TRBD1 (6 bases). Trimming took 5 bases from V and 4 from J, leaving 14 bases between them. The germline V gene encodes CDR1 GTSNPN and CDR2 SVGIG (reference sequence). The CDR3 consists of 13 residues. The CDR3 here is CAWVNSGVTEAFF. The CDR3 nucleotides read TGTGCCTGGGTTAACTCAGGGGTCACTGAAGCTTTCTTT.

The CDR3 region has the DNA TGTGCCAGCAGTTACGGGCCGACCTACGAGCAGTACTTC. It yields the protein CASSYGPTYEQYF. The rearrangement uses TRBV6-5 and TRBJ2-7; D is uncertain. Between the trimmed V and J ends, which lost 2 bases and 2 bases, there was a span of 7 bases. Germline values: CDR1 MNHEY, CDR2 SVGAGI. The CDR3 is 13 amino acids.

Details on this clone: Sequence at one end of the junction differs from germline and may be a read error. The V and J genes are TRBV5-4 and TRBJ2-6, with 7 bases lining up with TRBD1. Per germline, CDR1 SGHNT and CDR2 YYREEE (reference sequence). The CDR3 has 16 residues. The CDR3 region is CASSQLTGAGANVLTF. CDR3 coding DNA: TGCGCCAGCAGCCAACTCACAGGGGCTGGGGCCAACGTCCTGACTTTC.

The rearrangement links TRBV19 to TRBJ1-1; the D gene is possibly TRBD1 (5 bases). V lost 3 bases, J lost 10 bases, and 15 bases lay in between. Per the germline V gene, CDR1 is LNHDA and CDR2 is SQIVND (reference sequence). The CDR3 contains 13 residues. In DNA form, the CDR3 reads TGTGCCAGTAGTATCGGGACTTTTCAGCCAGCTTTCTTT. Translating gives CASSIGTFQPAFF.

The gene calls are TRBV7-8 and TRBJ2-1, with D possibly being TRBD2 (6 bases). This CDR3 has 16 amino acids. The germline gives CDR1 SGHVS, CDR2 FQNEAQ. Trimming removed 0 bases at V and 2 bases at J, with 11 bases between. The CDR3 nucleotides are TGTGCCAGCAGCTTAGCCCCCGGGGGAACCTACAATGAGCAGTTCTTC. It specifies CASSLAPGGTYNEQFF.

The V gene is TRBV25-1, the J gene TRBJ2-2; D gene unclear. Germline loops: CDR1 MGHDK, CDR2 SYGVNS. Trimming stripped 2 bases from V and 10 bases from J, with 5 bases between. This CDR3 is built from 11 residues. The CDR3 protein is CASSEPPELFF. The CDR3, as DNA: TGTGCCAGCAGTGAACCTCCGGAGCTGTTTTTT.

This clone came up a few times. The chain links TRBV7-9 to TRBJ2-7; D is ambiguous. The CDR3 consists of 12 residues. Per germline, CDR1 SEHNR and CDR2 FQNEAQ (reference sequence). V lost 5 bases and J 5 bases, leaving 10 bases between the germline ends. DNA for the CDR3: TGTGCCAGCAGCATCGAAAGCAACGAGCAGTACTTC. It translates to CASSIESNEQYF.

J is TRBJ2-7 and V is TRBV9, with no clear D. V was trimmed by 4 bases and J by 5 bases, leaving 10 bases between them. Per the germline V gene, CDR1 is SGDLS and CDR2 is YYNGEE. The CDR3 totals 12 residues. The CDR3 here is CASSPLSDEQYF. The CDR3 region has the DNA TGTGCCAGCAGCCCCCTCAGTGACGAGCAGTACTTC.

The CDR3 loop reads CASSFATVPSYEQYF. DNA for the CDR3: TGTGCCAGCAGTTTTGCGACAGTCCCCTCCTACGAGCAGTACTTC. The rearrangement links TRBV7-2 to TRBJ2-7; weak D call: TRBD1 (5 bases). Germline values: CDR1 SGHTA, CDR2 FQGNSA. The CDR3 is made up of 15 amino acids. Trimming stripped 6 bases from V and 0 bases from J, with 15 bases between.

J is TRBJ1-5 and V is TRBV19; 7 nucleotides align to TRBD1. V gave up 7 bases and J gave up 3 bases; unmatched junction bases: 6. The CDR3 loop spans 14 amino acids. Germline-derived CDR1 and CDR2 are LNHDA and SQIVND (reference sequence). The CDR3 here is CASTPTGYNQPQHF. DNA for the CDR3: TGTGCCAGTACCCCGACAGGGTACAATCAGCCCCAGCATTTT.

This chain links TRBV19 with TRBJ1-1; 8 bases are shared with TRBD1. Germline trimming cut 2 bases from V and 4 bases from J; bases unmatched to any gene: 6. Germline CDR1 and CDR2: LNHDA and SQIVND (reference sequence). The CDR3 runs 15 residues. CDR3 loop: CASSISPTGGTEAFF. The DNA for the CDR3 is TGTGCCAGTAGTATATCGCCCACAGGGGGCACTGAAGCTTTCTTT. The whole variable domain, filled in from reference TRBV19 and TRBJ1-1, reads DGGITQSPKYLFRKEGQNVTLSCEQNLNHDAMYWYRQDPGQGLRLIYYSQIVNDFQKGDIAEGYSVSREKKESFPLTVTSAQKNPTAFYLCASSISPTGGTEAFFGQGTRLTVV.